This T cell receptor beta chain was recovered during a study of cytotoxic CD8 clonotypes in ibrutinib-treated CLL. The CDR3 is 15 residues long. Measured with immunoSEQ multiplex PCR; TCRdb has only the in-frame clones, and not every one. The table has about 180,000 clones, roughly 80% seen once. This chain links TRBV21-1 with TRBJ2-2; the DNA was not compared with TRBD1, the D call given in the table. TRBV21-1 is noted as a pseudogene. The sample in question was PBMCs, obtained after 24 months of ibrutinib treatment. The sequence derives from a human donor with chronic lymphocytic leukemia. The DNA for the CDR3 is TGTGCCAGCAGCCCACGGACAGAAAATACCGGGGAGCTGTTTTTT. Amino acid sequence: CASSPRTENTGELFF.